This record concerns one TCR beta chain sequence. V trimming: 3 bases; J trimming: 3 bases; junction bases outside the gene matches: 3. Germline CDR1 reads SEHNR; CDR2 reads FQNEAQ (reference sequence). This CDR3 comprises 15 residues. The data were obtained in a study of T-cell reconstitution after alpha-beta-depleted transplantation in children. Preparation of the TCRbeta library used unique molecular identifiers. TCRdb reprocessed the PCR reads with MiXCR, giving one entry per CDR3 protein. The data show 500,000 to 600,000 distinct CDR3 sequences, 18% seen once. The sequence derives from a human donor who donated a stem cell graft to a child with acute lymphoblastic leukemia. This chain uses TRBV7-9 with TRBJ2-3, with 10 bases identical to TRBD2. The sample in question was PBMCs from the stem cell graft donor, obtained from the stem cell graft. CDR3 loop: CASSFLAGATDTQYF. The CDR3 DNA reads TGTGCCAGCAGCTTCCTAGCGGGGGCGACAGATACGCAGTATTTT.